The T cell receptor (beta chain) under discussion was sequenced for a study of blood T cells in healthy people across ages. Whole-study results and caveats: Strong correlation existed between TCR beta diversity and naive T cell percentage.

Donors gave 8.5 to 10 milliliters of peripheral blood apiece. This clonotype was picked up one time. Its antigen is currently unknown. A read error may explain this, as a much larger clone is one base away. Per the germline V gene, CDR1 is MNHNS and CDR2 is SASEGT. The ends were cut back, 7 bases at V and 11 bases at J, with 23 bases in the middle. The CDR3 contains 14 residues. Alongside a J-beta primer mix, a sample-barcoded 5' primer served in a second PCR lasting 7 to 11 cycles. TCRdb recomputed calls from the 5' RACE reads with MiXCR, one row per CDR3 protein. The sample has about 680,000 distinct CDR3 sequences; about 52% are singletons.

The sequence was obtained from a woman aged 55-75 years in good health. Sequencing input: blood. This chain connects TRBV6-1 to TRBJ2-5; D ambiguous. CDR3 in amino acids: CASIFFSSYNEQYF. The CDR3 DNA sequence: TGTGCCAGCATTTTTTTTAGTTCCTACAATGAGCAGTACTTC.